This TCR beta chain was captured in a study of shared clonotypes between healthy human individuals. Study as a whole: The people who gave samples were a couple of women and three men aged 18 to 49. General study points: What naive subsets generally showed was a larger estimated richness than memory subsets showed. Non-shared clonotypes showed lower generation probabilities than clonotypes common to all four donors. The low donor count limited represented genetic and exposure-history diversity.

This CDR3 region has 17 residues. Germline V gene data show CDR1 as LNHNV and CDR2 as YYDKDF (reference sequence). Germline trimming cut 0 bases from V and 1 base from J; bases unmatched to any gene: 7. Profiling relied on immunoSEQ multiplex PCR, and the TCRdb table lists in-frame clones only, not all of them. Counted here are 2 million to 2.5 million clones, 95% occurring once; the ten biggest clones make up 0.1% to 0.15%. Worth noting for this clone: Its antigen is unidentified.

The V and J genes are TRBV15 and TRBJ2-3, with 7 bases fitting TRBD2. The sample consisted of naive CD4+ T cells sorted from blood. Subset given: CD45RA+ positively selected. The sequence came from a man younger than 30 in good health. In nucleotides, the CDR3 is TGTGCCACCAGCAGAGATACGTGGGAGGGCCGCACAGATACGCAGTATTTT. Its translation is CATSRDTWEGRTDTQYF.